The 25 T cell receptor beta chains below were found in one sample sequenced in a study of shared clonotypes between healthy human individuals. CD45RO-negative CD8 cells positively selected for CCR7 made up the naive population, which excluded terminally differentiated effector memory CD45RA+ cells. Method: immunoSEQ multiplex PCR; TCRdb's copy keeps in-frame clones and lacks some. The data contain more than 550,000 clones, around 92% of them singletons. The sequencing sample was made of naive CD8+ T cells sorted from blood. These receptors all stem from a man aged 25 to 40 in good health.

The gene calls are TRBV2 and TRBJ2-5, with 10 bases lining up with TRBD1. The germline gives CDR1 SNHLY, CDR2 FYNNEI. With V trimmed by 9 bases and J by 2 bases, 6 bases remained unmatched. CDR3 length: 14 residues. CDR3 in DNA: TGTGCCAGGGGACAGGGGAATGCGCAAGAGACCCAGTACTTC. The encoded protein is CARGQGNAQETQYF.

A remark on this clone: Other nucleotide sequences in the sample specify the same CDR3. J is TRBJ2-2 and V is TRBV7-9; D is undetermined. This CDR3 has 10 residues. Germline CDR1 reads SEHNR; CDR2 reads FQNEAQ (reference sequence). V lost 5 bases and J lost 6, with 1 base in between. As DNA, the CDR3 is TGTGCCAGCAGCGCCGGGGAGCTGTTTTTT. Amino acid sequence: CASSAGELFF.

The chain employs TRBV4-1 and TRBJ2-7, with 12 bases lining up with TRBD2. This CDR3 comprises 15 residues. Germline trimming cut 2 bases from V and 2 bases from J; bases unmatched to any gene: 1. Per germline, CDR1 MGHRA and CDR2 YSYEKL. DNA of the CDR3: TGCGCCAGCAGCCAACGACTAGCGGGGGCCTACGAGCAGTACTTC. The encoded protein is CASSQRLAGAYEQYF.

The chain is built from TRBV6-6 and TRBJ1-2; a weak D match, TRBD1 (5 bases). Trimming took off 5 bases at V and 8 bases at J, with 12 bases between the two ends. CDR3 length: 12 amino acids. Germline V gives CDR1 MNHNY, CDR2 SVGAGI (reference sequence). The CDR3 DNA reads as TGTGCCAGCAGTCTAAGGGGCGGGGGCTACACCTTC. This sequence encodes CASSLRGGGYTF.

The chain carries TRBV6-6 and TRBJ1-5; TRBD1 matches at 9 bases. Germline values: CDR1 MNHNY, CDR2 SVGAGI (reference sequence). V lost 8 bases and J lost 2; bases outside the gene matches: 7. The CDR3 spans 15 residues. CDR3 loop: CASVEDRGRNQPQHF. The CDR3 nucleotides are TGTGCCAGCGTAGAGGACAGGGGACGCAATCAGCCCCAGCATTTT.

This sequence joins TRBV7-9 and TRBJ2-7; the D is unclear. The CDR3 has 15 amino acids. V gave up 5 bases and J gave up 0 bases, with 14 bases separating them. CDR1 and CDR2 from the germline V gene are SEHNR and FQNEAQ (reference sequence). The chain's CDR3 is CASSHRTDGSYEQYF. The CDR3 nucleotides read TGTGCCAGCAGCCACCGGACGGATGGCTCCTACGAGCAGTACTTC.

The gene calls are TRBV27 and TRBJ2-3; 10 bases agree with TRBD2. In germline, CDR1 is MNHEY, CDR2 SMNVEV (reference sequence). The CDR3 runs to 16 residues. J lost 4 bases, V lost 2 bases, and 6 bases had no gene match. Here the CDR3 reads CASSLKSGRAPDTQYF. The CDR3 DNA sequence: TGTGCCAGCAGTTTAAAGAGCGGGAGGGCGCCAGATACGCAGTATTTT.

This rearrangement joins TRBV19 to TRBJ2-7, with D perhaps assigned TRBD1 or TRBD2 (5 bases each). The germline V gene has CDR1 LNHDA and CDR2 SQIVND (reference sequence). CDR3 length: 16 amino acids. Trimming took 5 bases from V and 3 from J, leaving 20 bases between them. CDR3 in DNA: TGTGCCAGTAGTTCCGCCGGGGCCGGGGACGGCTACGAGCAGTACTTC. Translated: CASSSAGAGDGYEQYF.

V and J are TRBV7-9 and TRBJ2-7; TRBD2 agrees at 12 bases. This CDR3 is 15 amino acids long. The V gene's germline CDR1 is SEHNR and CDR2 FQNEAQ (reference sequence). Trimming removed 5 bases from V and 2 bases from J; junction bases left unmatched: 4. The CDR3 loop is CASSTGLAGTYEQYF. The CDR3 region has the DNA TGTGCCAGCAGCACCGGACTAGCGGGAACCTACGAGCAGTACTTC.

The genes are TRBV5-1 and TRBJ2-7; D possibly corresponds to TRBD2 (5 bases). Trimming removed 4 bases from V and 0 bases from J, with 8 bases in between. CDR3 length: 13 residues. Germline CDR1 and CDR2: SGHRS and YFSETQ. In nucleotides, the CDR3 is TGCGCCAGCAGCCCCGACTACTCCTACGAGCAGTACTTC. It encodes CASSPDYSYEQYF.

The chain couples TRBV25-1 to TRBJ2-7, with 9 nucleotides matching TRBD1. CDR1 is MGHDK and CDR2 is SYGVNS in the germline V gene. The J segment lost 2 bases and the V segment lost 3 bases, leaving 5 bases of the junction unmatched. CDR3 length equals 15 residues. The CDR3 sequence is CASSDGDRVTYEQYF. CDR3 DNA sequence: TGTGCCAGCAGTGATGGGGACAGGGTCACCTACGAGCAGTACTTC.

The genes are TRBV15 and TRBJ2-1; D perhaps matches TRBD2 (5 bases). V was pared by 5 bases and J by 8 bases, with 19 bases between. The CDR3 length is 15 residues. The germline V gene encodes CDR1 LNHNV and CDR2 YYDKDF (reference sequence). The CDR3 DNA reads as TGTGCCACCAGCTCAGACGGAGGTGCTAGGCATGAGCAGTTCTTC. Protein: CATSSDGGARHEQFF.

The chain links TRBV5-8 to TRBJ2-4, with D perhaps assigned TRBD1 or TRBD2 (6 bases each). V was shortened by 3 bases and J by 8 bases, with 12 bases between the two germline ends. This CDR3 spans 13 amino acids. CDR1 is SGHTS, CDR2 YDEGEE, per germline. The chain's CDR3 is CASSWYRGDIQYF. The CDR3 region has the DNA TGTGCCAGCAGCTGGTATAGGGGGGACATTCAGTACTTC.

The V call is TRBV4-3, the J call TRBJ2-4; 9 nucleotides line up with TRBD2. V gave up 1 base and J gave up 6 bases; unmatched junction bases: 4. CDR3 length: 15 amino acids. Germline V CDR1 and CDR2: LGHNA, YSLEER. The CDR3 bases are TGCGCCAGCAGCCAAGTAGGGACTAGCAGAAACATTCAGTACTTC. It codes for CASSQVGTSRNIQYF.

The genes are TRBV9 and TRBJ2-5; the D gene is possibly TRBD2 (6 bases). The germline V gene encodes CDR1 SGDLS and CDR2 YYNGEE. V was clipped by 8 bases and J by 4 bases, with 15 bases between them. This CDR3 region has 13 residues. The CDR3 coding sequence is TGTGCCAGTGGGGGGATAGGAGCAGAGACCCAGTACTTC. This codes for CASGGIGAETQYF. Full variable domain (missing parts from reference TRBV9 and TRBJ2-5): DSGVTQTPKHLITATGQRVTLRCSPRSGDLSVYWYQQSLDQGLQFLIQYYNGEERAKGNILERFSAQQFPDLHSELNLSSLELGDSALYFCASGGIGAETQYFGPGTRLLVL.

This rearrangement joins TRBV7-3 to TRBJ2-3, with TRBD1 matching 10 bases. The CDR3 has 15 residues. Germline V CDR1 and CDR2: SGHTA, FQGTGA. V dropped 4 bases and J dropped 4; count of bases not matched to a gene: 5. The CDR3 coding sequence is TGTGCCAGCAGCTGGACAGGGGGAGCCCCAGATACGCAGTATTTT. Protein sequence: CASSWTGGAPDTQYF.

The chain carries TRBV28 and TRBJ2-7, with D possibly called TRBD1 or TRBD2 (5 bases each). Trimming cost V 5 bases and J 3 bases, with 17 bases left between them. The CDR3 runs to 15 residues. Germline V gene data show CDR1 as MDHEN and CDR2 as SYDVKM. This CDR3 reads CASSLPGPTHYEQYF. Here the CDR3 DNA reads TGTGCCAGCAGTCTACCGGGACCGACACACTACGAGCAGTACTTC.

This rearrangement joins TRBV29-1 to TRBJ2-1, with D perhaps TRBD2 (5 bases). The V and J ends lost 0 bases and 8 bases respectively, with 17 bases between them. The CDR3 spans 15 residues. Germline loops: CDR1 SQVTM, CDR2 ANQGSEA. In nucleotides, the CDR3 is TGCAGCGTTGAAGAGGAAACCGGGATTACTCATGAGCAGTTCTTC. Translated: CSVEEETGITHEQFF.

The CDR3 here is CASSLYPPGTSGYNEQFF. The CDR3 nucleotides are TGTGCCAGCAGTTTATACCCCCCCGGGACTAGCGGTTACAATGAGCAGTTCTTC. The V call is TRBV27, the J call TRBJ2-1; 11 nucleotides match TRBD2. CDR1 and CDR2 (germline): MNHEY, SMNVEV (reference sequence). The CDR3 extends over 18 amino acids. V lost 1 base and J lost 4; bases outside the gene matches: 9.

The chain links TRBV30 to TRBJ2-7; D is ambiguous. Per germline, CDR1 GTSNPN and CDR2 SVGIG (reference sequence). The CDR3 runs to 13 residues. V lost 2 bases and J lost 5, with 13 bases in between. The DNA for the CDR3 is TGTGCCTGGAGTTTGGGGTTTGGTGACGAGCAGTACTTC. Translation gives CAWSLGFGDEQYF.

This clone was detected once. The chain links TRBV4-1 to TRBJ1-1; weak D call: TRBD1 (5 bases). V dropped 5 bases and J dropped 0 bases, with 16 bases sitting between them. There are 16 residues in the CDR3. In germline, CDR1 is MGHRA, CDR2 YSYEKL. CDR3 protein: CASSTVAGRLNTEAFF. In DNA, the CDR3 is TGCGCCAGCAGCACCGTAGCAGGGCGGTTGAACACTGAAGCTTTCTTT.

The CDR3 reads CASSFRAIGAGVVHEQYF. The CDR3 DNA reads TGTGCCAGCAGTTTTCGGGCCATAGGAGCGGGAGTGGTCCACGAGCAGTACTTC. The chain is built from TRBV28 and TRBJ2-7; 8 positions match TRBD2. CDR1 MDHEN and CDR2 SYDVKM come from the germline V gene. Unmatched junction bases numbered 18, after V lost 3 bases and J lost 5 bases. This CDR3 spans 18 amino acids.

The gene calls are TRBV29-1 and TRBJ2-1; D possibly matches TRBD1 or TRBD2 (6 bases each). CDR1 is SQVTM, CDR2 ANQGSEA, per germline. Trimming pared 7 bases from V and 6 bases from J, leaving 16 bases between. The CDR3 length is 13 residues. CDR3 amino acids: CSAPEGDTNEQFF. The DNA for the CDR3 is TGCAGCGCCCCGGAGGGGGACACCAATGAGCAGTTCTTC.

This chain joins TRBV7-9 and TRBJ2-3; TRBD2 matches at 9 bases. The germline CDR1 and CDR2 sequences are SEHNR and FQNEAQ (reference sequence). The ends lost 3 bases at V and 3 bases at J; junction bases unmatched: 7. This CDR3 is 16 amino acids long. The CDR3 here is CASSFPASGTTDTQYF. The DNA of the CDR3 is TGTGCCAGCAGCTTTCCGGCTAGCGGGACGACAGATACGCAGTATTTT.

This chain links TRBV7-8 with TRBJ2-4; D gene uncertain. The CDR3 runs to 13 residues. CDR1 SGHVS and CDR2 FQNEAQ come from the germline V gene. The V and J ends lost 8 bases and 0 bases respectively, with 8 bases between them. The CDR3 sequence is CASALRAKNIQYF. The DNA of the CDR3 is TGTGCCAGCGCGCTTAGAGCCAAAAACATTCAGTACTTC.